The next 9 T cell receptor beta chains were all read from a single sample in a study of control samples from healthy donors and cancer patients. The method was immunoSEQ multiplex PCR; TCRdb's version includes in-frame clones alone and lacks a portion of them. Among 130,000 or so clones listed, more than 70% were seen once. Sequencing was carried out using blood. The receptors derive from a middle-aged man in good health.

V usage is TRBV4-1 and J usage is TRBJ1-1; D is unclear. CDR1 MGHRA and CDR2 YSYEKL come from the germline V gene. The CDR3 consists of 12 residues. The V end was cut by 4 bases, the J end by 8 bases, with 11 bases between. CDR3 DNA sequence: TGCGCCAGCAGCCCAAGAGGGTCAGAAGCTTTCTTT. Residues: CASSPRGSEAFF.

The gene calls are TRBV4-2 and TRBJ1-2, with TRBD1 as a possible D gene (5 bases). Germline CDR1 LGHNA, CDR2 YNFKEQ. The CDR3 has 16 residues. Trimming pared 4 bases from V and 4 bases from J, leaving 19 bases between. DNA for the CDR3: TGTGCCAGCAGCCCGGACGGGGCCCGGTCATTCTATGGCTACACCTTC. Residues: CASSPDGARSFYGYTF.

The CDR3 region has the DNA TGTGCCAGCAGCTTATACACCACAGCGAACACTGAAGCTTTCTTT. It specifies CASSLYTTANTEAFF. This chain uses TRBV7-9 with TRBJ1-1; D is unresolved. Per the germline V gene, CDR1 is SEHNR and CDR2 is FQNEAQ (reference sequence). The CDR3 is 15 amino acids. V lost 2 bases to trimming and J lost 1 base, with 11 bases between them.

The rearrangement uses TRBV3-1 (or the pseudogene TRBV3-2) and TRBJ1-1, with D hard to call. Trimming stripped 0 bases from V and 0 bases from J, with 8 bases between. Germline V CDR1 and CDR2: LGHDT, YNNKEL (reference sequence). The CDR3 covers 15 residues. The CDR3 DNA sequence: TGTGCCAGCAGCCAAGATCCCGCGGTGAACACTGAAGCTTTCTTT. This sequence encodes CASSQDPAVNTEAFF.

As for this clone: The junction departs from the called germline gene at one end, perhaps through a read error. This sequence joins TRBV24-1 and TRBJ1-2; unclear D gene. Germline CDR1 KGHDR, CDR2 SFDVKD. This CDR3 has 11 residues. The CDR3 coding sequence is TGTGCCACCAGTGATTTCTCTGGCTGGGCCTTC. This sequence encodes CATSDFSGWAF.

The chain links TRBV4-2 to TRBJ2-2; 11 positions agree with TRBD2. V lost 3 bases and J lost 10; bases outside the gene matches: 13. The germline V gene has CDR1 LGHNA and CDR2 YNFKEQ. CDR3 size: 17 residues. The CDR3 DNA sequence: TGTGCCAGCAGCCAGGGTATTAGCGGGGGGGCATTCGAGGAGCTGTTTTTT. This translates into CASSQGISGGAFEELFF.

This chain uses TRBV5-1 with TRBJ1-2; 12 nucleotides line up with TRBD1. Germline V gene sequence: CDR1 SGHRS, CDR2 YFSETQ. CDR3 length: 16 amino acids. V was pared by 4 bases and J by 6 bases, with 10 bases of the junction left unmatched. DNA of the CDR3: TGCGCCAGCAGCGAAGCCGGGACAGGGGGCTCGGATGGCTACACCTTC. Its protein is CASSEAGTGGSDGYTF.

This rearrangement joins TRBV6-5 to TRBJ1-1; D is possibly TRBD1 (5 bases). The CDR3 runs to 15 residues. Trimming removed 3 bases at V and 0 bases at J, with 11 bases between. Germline V lookup: CDR1 MNHEY, CDR2 SVGAGI. The CDR3 DNA reads as TGTGCCAGCAGTTATCAGATGACAGTGAACACTGAAGCTTTCTTT. Encoded protein: CASSYQMTVNTEAFF.

This clone has more than one count but fewer than ten. At one end the junction does not follow the germline gene, possibly because of a read error. The chain joins TRBV12-3 or TRBV12-4 to TRBJ1-5; 9 bases agree with TRBD1. The CDR3 is made up of 13 amino acids. The CDR3 loop reads CASSLARGQGMDF. The CDR3 DNA reads TGTGCCAGCAGTTTAGCTCGGGGACAGGGTATGGATTTT.